This T cell receptor beta chain appears in the sequencing data of a study of blood T cells in healthy people across ages. The length of the CDR3 is 16 residues. Germline V gene lookup returns CDR1 SGHRS and CDR2 YFSETQ. The trim removed 4 bases at V and 7 bases at J, leaving 6 bases unmatched. With each sample, at least 5 micrograms of total RNA were extracted. Primed by a sample-barcoded 5' primer and a J-beta primer mix, a second PCR proceeded for roughly 7 to 11 cycles. One entry per CDR3 protein, called by TCRdb with MiXCR from the 5' RACE reads. The table records 700,000 or so distinct CDR3 sequences, about a fifth of them present only once. This clonotype was seen more than once but under ten times.

This sequence originates from a man between 65 and 85 years old in good health. The chain joins TRBV5-1 to TRBJ2-1, with TRBD2 identical over 15 bases. The specimen sequenced was blood. CDR3 coding DNA: TGCGCCAGCAGCCTCGGACTAGCGGGAGGGCAAAATGAGCAGTTCTTC. It is translated as CASSLGLAGGQNEQFF.